Listed below are T cell receptor beta chains from one sample, sequenced in a study of blood T cell repertoires in COVID-19. Produced via immunoSEQ multiplex PCR; TCRdb's table is partial and in-frame only. The data show about 140,000 clones, approximately 80% seen once. The sample consisted of peripheral blood. These TCRs come from a human donor in a cohort sampled during active COVID-19. CDR3s include the opening cysteine and the closing phenylalanine or tryptophan. The D gene is left open where the match is weak. For some rows the clone size is stated as once, few or many, or as a class when expanded; others skip it.

clone size: NA; D gene: TRBD2; V gene: TRBV5-6; J gene: TRBJ2-4; CDR3 protein: CASSLGLAGGPGRIQYF; CDR3 DNA: TGTGCCAGCAGCTTGGGGCTAGCGGGAGGGCCGGGGCGCATTCAGTACTTC
clone size: NA; D gene: NA; V gene: TRBV9; J gene: TRBJ2-1; CDR3 protein: CASSVGGGDYNEQFF; CDR3 DNA: TGTGCCAGCAGCGTAGGTGGCGGGGACTACAATGAGCAGTTCTTC
clone size: NA; D gene: TRBD2; V gene: TRBV15; J gene: TRBJ2-3; CDR3 protein: CATSRDQLAGGTNTQYF; CDR3 DNA: TGTGCCACCAGCAGAGATCAGCTAGCGGGAGGAACGAATACGCAGTATTTT
clone size: NA; D gene: TRBD1; V gene: TRBV4-3; J gene: TRBJ2-5; CDR3 protein: CASSQETDRGETQYF; CDR3 DNA: TGCGCCAGCAGCCAAGAGACCGACAGGGGCGAGACCCAGTACTTC
clone size: NA; D gene: NA; V gene: TRBV9; J gene: TRBJ2-3; CDR3 protein: CASSVGILSTDTQYF; CDR3 DNA: TGTGCCAGCAGCGTGGGCATACTCAGCACAGATACGCAGTATTTT
clone size: few; D gene: NA; V gene: TRBV7-2; J gene: TRBJ1-4; CDR3 protein: CASSSTAGENEKLFF; CDR3 DNA: TGTGCCAGCAGCTCAACAGCCGGGGAGAATGAAAAACTGTTTTTT
clone size: few; D gene: NA; V gene: TRBV10-3; J gene: TRBJ2-7; CDR3 protein: CAISDQRASYEQYF; CDR3 DNA: TGTGCCATCAGTGATCAGAGGGCCTCCTACGAGCAGTACTTC
clone size: NA; D gene: TRBD2; V gene: TRBV7-9; J gene: TRBJ2-3; CDR3 protein: CASSFGGGTDTQYF; CDR3 DNA: TGTGCCAGCAGCTTCGGGGGGGGGACAGATACGCAGTATTTT
clone size: NA; D gene: NA; V gene: TRBV27; J gene: TRBJ1-3; CDR3 protein: CASSLSHPRGNTIYF; CDR3 DNA: TGTGCCAGCAGTTTGAGCCACCCGCGAGGAAACACCATATATTTT
clone size: few; D gene: TRBD1; V gene: TRBV7-2; J gene: TRBJ1-1; CDR3 protein: CASSLVAGGLGDAFF; CDR3 DNA: TGTGCCAGCAGCTTAGTAGCAGGGGGGTTGGGAGATGCTTTCTTT
clone size: NA; D gene: NA; V gene: TRBV6-5; J gene: TRBJ2-7; CDR3 protein: CASSYSTGLTYEQYF; CDR3 DNA: TGTGCCAGCAGTTACAGTACGGGACTGACCTACGAGCAGTACTTC
clone size: NA; D gene: TRBD1; V gene: TRBV19; J gene: TRBJ1-1; CDR3 protein: CASSAPGTGDTEAFF; CDR3 DNA: TGTGCCAGTAGTGCCCCCGGGACAGGGGACACTGAAGCTTTCTTT
clone size: NA; D gene: TRBD2; V gene: TRBV28; J gene: TRBJ2-7; CDR3 protein: CASSFSGGIGSYEQYF; CDR3 DNA: TGTGCCAGCAGTTTTTCGGGGGGTATAGGCTCCTACGAGCAGTACTTC
clone size: NA; D gene: NA; V gene: TRBV9; J gene: TRBJ2-7; CDR3 protein: CASSARPGSRGQYF; CDR3 DNA: TGTGCCAGCAGCGCTCGGCCAGGGTCGCGGGGGCAGTACTTC
clone size: NA; D gene: TRBD2; V gene: TRBV10-3; J gene: TRBJ2-3; CDR3 protein: CAISSGDHTDTQYF; CDR3 DNA: TGTGCCATCAGCAGCGGGGACCACACAGATACGCAGTATTTT
clone size: NA; D gene: TRBD2; V gene: TRBV5-4; J gene: TRBJ2-7; CDR3 protein: CASSRASGSNEQYF; CDR3 DNA: TGTGCCAGCAGTCGGGCTAGCGGGAGCAATGAGCAGTACTTC
clone size: NA; D gene: TRBD1; V gene: TRBV5-1; J gene: TRBJ2-3; CDR3 protein: CASSLKSGTGPAGTQYF; CDR3 DNA: TGCGCCAGCAGCTTGAAGTCCGGGACAGGACCGGCGGGTACGCAGTATTTT
clone size: NA; D gene: NA; V gene: TRBV7-3; J gene: TRBJ2-3; CDR3 protein: CASSPHRDAGEDTQYF; CDR3 DNA: TGTGCCAGCAGCCCCCACAGGGATGCGGGAGAGGATACGCAGTATTTT
clone size: NA; D gene: TRBD1; V gene: TRBV7-9; J gene: TRBJ1-1; CDR3 protein: CASSPNRGLSTEAFF; CDR3 DNA: TGTGCCAGCAGCCCTAACAGGGGATTGAGCACTGAAGCTTTCTTT